This paragraph covers one T cell receptor beta chain sequence. Its antigen is not identified. Per germline, CDR1 MDHEN and CDR2 SYDVKM. The CDR3 covers 13 residues. After removal of 9 bases from V and 3 bases from J, the junction contained 5 bases not matched to a gene. CD4+ naive, central memory, regulatory and stem cell-like memory cells were sorted via CD45RO/CCR7/CD25/CD127/CD95/CD27. The entirety of the isolated RNA underwent reverse transcription, so expressed TCRB transcripts were sequenced. Sequencing of naive, central memory and regulatory T cell samples gave an average of around 4 million reads. The data were produced by immunoSEQ multiplex PCR, yet TCRdb's version contains in-frame clones alone and is incomplete. The top ten clones hold about 2% of a sample with some 45,000 clones, 65% to 70% of them seen once. These data belong to a study of beta chain features in type 1 diabetes. Notes on the study in general: Sequencing the cDNA could make cells with high TCR expression show up more than they should. Type 1 diabetes patients showed a moderate but significant shortening of TCRB CDR3s in all four CD4+ subsets.

This TCR was recovered from a woman aged 18-29 years with type 1 diabetes. The chain uses TRBV28 and TRBJ1-2, with 9 positions matching TRBD1. Sample: Tregs from blood. CDR3 region: CASLTGGDYGYTF. The DNA of the CDR3 is TGTGCCAGTCTCACAGGGGGCGACTATGGCTACACCTTC.